The clone carrying this T cell receptor (beta chain) was counted a few times. Germline CDR1 and CDR2: LGHDT and YNNKEL (reference sequence). CDR3 length equals 15 residues. Trimming left V 8 bases short and J 1 base short, with 15 bases between. For TCRbeta, the library was prepared with unique molecular identifiers. TCRdb ran MiXCR on the PCR reads and lists one entry per CDR3 protein. The table includes 500,000 to 600,000 distinct CDR3 sequences, less than 35% detected once. This entry is derived from a study of T-cell reconstitution after alpha-beta-depleted transplantation in children. Here the sequenced sample was PBMCs from the stem cell graft donor, taken from the stem cell graft. The sequence came from a human donor who donated a stem cell graft to a child with aplastic anemia. The V gene is TRBV3-1, the J gene TRBJ2-1; D is possibly TRBD1 (6 bases). CDR3 loop: CASWGQGRSYNEQFF. The DNA of the CDR3 is TGTGCCAGCTGGGGGCAGGGAAGGTCCTACAATGAGCAGTTCTTC.